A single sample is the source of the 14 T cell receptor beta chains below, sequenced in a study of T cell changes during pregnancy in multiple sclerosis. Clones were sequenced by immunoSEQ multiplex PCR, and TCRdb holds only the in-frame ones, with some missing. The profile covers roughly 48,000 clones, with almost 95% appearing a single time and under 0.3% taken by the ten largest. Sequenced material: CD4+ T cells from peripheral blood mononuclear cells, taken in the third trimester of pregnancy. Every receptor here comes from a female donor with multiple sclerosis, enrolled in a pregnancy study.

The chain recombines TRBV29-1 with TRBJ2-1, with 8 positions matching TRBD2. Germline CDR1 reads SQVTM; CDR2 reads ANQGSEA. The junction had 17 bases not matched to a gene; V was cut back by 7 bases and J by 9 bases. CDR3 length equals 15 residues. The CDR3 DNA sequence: TGCAGCGCCACCTTGGGGGGACTAGGGCTTACTGAGCAGTTCTTC. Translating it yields CSATLGGLGLTEQFF.

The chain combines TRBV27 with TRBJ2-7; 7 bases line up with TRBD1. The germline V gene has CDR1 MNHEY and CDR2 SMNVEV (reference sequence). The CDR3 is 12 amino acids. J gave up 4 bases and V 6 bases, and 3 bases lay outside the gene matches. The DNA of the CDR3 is TGTGCCAGCAGCACACAGGGGTACGAGCAGTACTTC. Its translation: CASSTQGYEQYF.

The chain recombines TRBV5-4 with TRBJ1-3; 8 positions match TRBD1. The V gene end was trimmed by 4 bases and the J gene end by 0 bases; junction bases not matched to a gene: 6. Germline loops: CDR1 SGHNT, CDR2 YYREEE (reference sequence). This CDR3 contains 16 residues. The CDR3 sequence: CASSRYRGDSGNTIYF. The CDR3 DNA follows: TGTGCCAGCAGCCGGTACAGGGGGGACTCTGGAAACACCATATATTTT.

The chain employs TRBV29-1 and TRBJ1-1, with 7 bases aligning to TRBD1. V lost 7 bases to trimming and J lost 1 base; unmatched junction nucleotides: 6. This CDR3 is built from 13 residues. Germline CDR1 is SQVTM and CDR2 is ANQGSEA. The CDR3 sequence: CSAPDRRNTEAFF. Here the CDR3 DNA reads TGCAGCGCCCCGGACAGGCGGAACACTGAAGCTTTCTTT.

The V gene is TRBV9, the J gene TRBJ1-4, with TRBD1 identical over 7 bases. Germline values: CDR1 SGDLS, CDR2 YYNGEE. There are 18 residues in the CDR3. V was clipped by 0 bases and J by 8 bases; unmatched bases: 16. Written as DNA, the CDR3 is TGTGCCAGCAGCGTAGTGAAATCGAGAGGGACAGTTGGGGAAAAACTGTTTTTT. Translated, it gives CASSVVKSRGTVGEKLFF.

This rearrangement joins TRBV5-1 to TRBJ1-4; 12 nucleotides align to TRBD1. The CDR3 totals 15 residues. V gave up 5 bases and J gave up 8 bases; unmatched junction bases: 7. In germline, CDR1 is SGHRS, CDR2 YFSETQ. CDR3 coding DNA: TGCGCCAGCAGGGGACAGGGGGCGGTCGGAGAAAAACTGTTTTTT. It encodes CASRGQGAVGEKLFF.

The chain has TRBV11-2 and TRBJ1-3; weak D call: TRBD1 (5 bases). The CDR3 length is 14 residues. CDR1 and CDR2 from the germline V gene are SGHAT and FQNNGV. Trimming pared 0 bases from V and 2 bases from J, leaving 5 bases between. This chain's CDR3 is CASSLDRAGNTIYF. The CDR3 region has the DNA TGTGCCAGCAGCTTAGACAGGGCTGGAAACACCATATATTTT.

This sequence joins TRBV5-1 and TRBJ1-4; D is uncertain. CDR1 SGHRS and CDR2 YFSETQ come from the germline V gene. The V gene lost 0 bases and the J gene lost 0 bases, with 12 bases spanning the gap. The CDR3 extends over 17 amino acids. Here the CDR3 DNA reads TGCGCCAGCAGCTTGGGGCCGTACGCCGCAACTAATGAAAAACTGTTTTTT. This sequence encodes CASSLGPYAATNEKLFF.

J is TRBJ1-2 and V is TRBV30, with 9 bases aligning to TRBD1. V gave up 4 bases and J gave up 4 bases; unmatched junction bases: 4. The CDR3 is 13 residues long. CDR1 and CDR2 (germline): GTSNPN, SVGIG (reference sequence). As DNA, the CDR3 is TGTGCCTGGACCAGGGACAGGGTCTATGGCTACACCTTC. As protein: CAWTRDRVYGYTF.

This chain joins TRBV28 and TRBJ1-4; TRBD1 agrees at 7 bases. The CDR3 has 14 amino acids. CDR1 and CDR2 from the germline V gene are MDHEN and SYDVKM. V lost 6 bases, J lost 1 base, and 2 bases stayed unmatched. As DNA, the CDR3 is TGTGCCAGCAGATCAGGGGGAACTAATGAAAAACTGTTTTTT. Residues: CASRSGGTNEKLFF.

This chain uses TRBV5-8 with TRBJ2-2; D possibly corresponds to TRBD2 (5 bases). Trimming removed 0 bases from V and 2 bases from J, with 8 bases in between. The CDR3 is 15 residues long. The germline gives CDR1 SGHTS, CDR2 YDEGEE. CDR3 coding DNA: TGTGCCAGCAGCTTGGCCGGGGTTAACACCGGGGAGCTGTTTTTT. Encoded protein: CASSLAGVNTGELFF. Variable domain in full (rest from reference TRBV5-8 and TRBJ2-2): EAGVTQSPTHLIKTRGQQATLRCSPISGHTSVYWYQQALGLGLQFLLWYDEGEERNRGNFPPRFSGRQFPNYSSELNVNALELEDSALYLCASSLAGVNTGELFFGEGSRLTVL.

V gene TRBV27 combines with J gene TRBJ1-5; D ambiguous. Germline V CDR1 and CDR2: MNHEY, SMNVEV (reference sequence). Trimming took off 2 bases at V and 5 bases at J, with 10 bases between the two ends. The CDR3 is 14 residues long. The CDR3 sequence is CASSLPWRDQPQHF. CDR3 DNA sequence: TGTGCCAGCAGTTTACCGTGGAGGGATCAGCCCCAGCATTTT.

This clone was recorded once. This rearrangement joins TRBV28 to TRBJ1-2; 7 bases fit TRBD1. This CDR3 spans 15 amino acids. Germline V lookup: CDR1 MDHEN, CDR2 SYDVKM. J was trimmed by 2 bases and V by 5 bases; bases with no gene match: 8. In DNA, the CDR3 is TGTGCCAGCAGTCCCTATAGGGGGCTGAACTATGGCTACACCTTC. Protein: CASSPYRGLNYGYTF.

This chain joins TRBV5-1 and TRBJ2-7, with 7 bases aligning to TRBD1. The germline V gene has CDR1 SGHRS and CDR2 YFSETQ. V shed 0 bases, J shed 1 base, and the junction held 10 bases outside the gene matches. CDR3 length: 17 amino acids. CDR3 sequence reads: CASSLGRGTVGSYEQYF. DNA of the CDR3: TGCGCCAGCAGCTTGGGCCGTGGGACAGTTGGGTCCTACGAGCAGTACTTC.